Shown below are 5 T cell receptor beta chains from a single sample sequenced in a study of blood T cells in healthy people across ages. Then a second PCR, running roughly 6 to 12 cycles, was carried out with a sample-barcoded 5' primer and a J-beta primer mix. TCRdb called the 5' RACE reads again in MiXCR, with one record for every CDR3 protein. The sample comprises some 1,800,000 distinct CDR3 sequences, roughly two fifths of which are singletons, and under 25% rests with the top ten. Specimen: blood. The origin of the receptors is a human donor in good health.

The chain has TRBV29-1 and TRBJ1-2, with D uncertain. The germline gives CDR1 SQVTM, CDR2 ANQGSEA. V gave up 4 bases and J gave up 6 bases, with 15 bases separating them. There are 13 residues in the CDR3. This CDR3 reads CSVGLWKGDGYTF. In DNA, the CDR3 is TGCAGCGTTGGGCTGTGGAAAGGAGATGGCTACACCTTC.

This clonotype came up a few times. The chain links TRBV10-3 to TRBJ1-2; D not resolved. The CDR3 has 18 residues. The germline V gene encodes CDR1 ENHRY and CDR2 SYGVKD. V was cut by 0 bases and J by 3 bases, with 20 bases left in between. The CDR3 DNA follows: TGTGCCATCAGTGAGTCGACATTAGTACTTCGGACGCACTATGGCTACACCTTC. It yields the protein CAISESTLVLRTHYGYTF.

Worth noting for this clonotype: This clone may be a read error of a much larger clone one base away. The rearrangement uses TRBV25-1 and TRBJ1-1, with no clear D. Between the trimmed V and J ends, which lost 7 bases and 1 base, there was a span of 7 bases. Germline V CDR1 and CDR2: MGHDK, SYGVNS. The CDR3 sequence is 12 residues long. In DNA, the CDR3 is TGTGCCAGCACCTTCCAGAACACTGAAGCTTTCTTT. It yields the protein CASTFQNTEAFF.

The chain links TRBV11-1 to TRBJ2-4; D is perhaps TRBD2 (5 bases). The CDR3 totals 15 residues. Germline V gene sequence: CDR1 SGHAT, CDR2 FQDESV (reference sequence). V lost 1 base, J lost 3 bases, and 10 bases lay in between. Here the CDR3 DNA reads TGTGCCAGCAGCTTAGGGGGAGCAGGCAAAAACATTCAGTACTTC. This translates into CASSLGGAGKNIQYF.

This clonotype turned up a few times. The chain carries TRBV12-3 or TRBV12-4 and TRBJ2-1; 14 nucleotides align to TRBD2. V was pared by 6 bases and J by 14 bases, with 12 bases of the junction left unmatched. The CDR3 is 15 residues long. The CDR3, as DNA: TGTGCCAGCAGCCTGGGACTAGCGGGGGCCGAGGAAAAGTTCTTC. Amino acids: CASSLGLAGAEEKFF.